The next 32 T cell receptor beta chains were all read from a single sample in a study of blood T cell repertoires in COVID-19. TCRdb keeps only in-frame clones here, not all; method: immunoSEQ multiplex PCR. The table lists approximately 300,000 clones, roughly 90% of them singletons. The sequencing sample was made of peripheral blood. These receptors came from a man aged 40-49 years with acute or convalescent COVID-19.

CDR3 residues: CASSQGDEQFF. The CDR3 bases are TGTGCCAGCAGCCAGGGGGATGAGCAGTTCTTC. V usage is TRBV7-2 and J usage is TRBJ2-1; 7 nucleotides agree with TRBD1. Unmatched junction bases numbered 0, after V lost 5 bases and J lost 8 bases. Germline lookup yields CDR1 SGHTA and CDR2 FQGNSA. This CDR3 contains 11 residues.

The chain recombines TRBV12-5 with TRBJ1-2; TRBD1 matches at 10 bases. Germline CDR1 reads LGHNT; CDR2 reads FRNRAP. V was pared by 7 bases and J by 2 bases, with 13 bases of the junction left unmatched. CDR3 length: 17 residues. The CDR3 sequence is CASAPGTGDTFNYGYTF. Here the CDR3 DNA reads TGTGCTAGTGCCCCCGGGACAGGGGACACCTTCAACTATGGCTACACCTTC.

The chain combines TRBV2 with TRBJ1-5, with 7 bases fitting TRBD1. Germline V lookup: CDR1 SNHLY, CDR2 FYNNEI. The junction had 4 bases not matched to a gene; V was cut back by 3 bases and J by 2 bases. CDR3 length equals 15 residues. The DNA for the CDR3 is TGTGCCAGCAGTGAGTACGGACAGGGCAATCAGCCCCAGCATTTT. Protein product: CASSEYGQGNQPQHF.

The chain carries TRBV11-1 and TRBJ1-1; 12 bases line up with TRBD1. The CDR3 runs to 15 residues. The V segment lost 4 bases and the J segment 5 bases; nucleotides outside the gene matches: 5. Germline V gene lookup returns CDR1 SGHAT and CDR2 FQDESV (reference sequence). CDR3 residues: CASSWDRGHRTEAFF. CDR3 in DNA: TGTGCCAGCAGCTGGGACAGGGGGCATCGAACTGAAGCTTTCTTT.

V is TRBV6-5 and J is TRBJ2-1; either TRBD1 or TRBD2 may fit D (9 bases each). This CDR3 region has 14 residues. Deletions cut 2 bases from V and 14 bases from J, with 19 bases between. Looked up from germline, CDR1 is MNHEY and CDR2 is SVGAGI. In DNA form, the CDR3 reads TGTGCCAGCAGTTACGACAGGGGGGCTAGCGGGAAGTTCTTC. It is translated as CASSYDRGASGKFF.

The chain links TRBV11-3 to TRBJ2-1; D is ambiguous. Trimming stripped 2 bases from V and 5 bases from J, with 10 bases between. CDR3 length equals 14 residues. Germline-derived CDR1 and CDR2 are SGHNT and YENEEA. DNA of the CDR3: TGTGCCAGCAGCTTATCAGGCCTAAACAATGAGCAGTTCTTC. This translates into CASSLSGLNNEQFF.

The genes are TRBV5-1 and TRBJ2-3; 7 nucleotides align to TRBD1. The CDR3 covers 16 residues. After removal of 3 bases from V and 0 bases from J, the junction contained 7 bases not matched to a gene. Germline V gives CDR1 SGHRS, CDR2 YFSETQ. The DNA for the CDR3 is TGCGCCAGCAGCTCCCCGGGGACAGCAAGCACAGATACGCAGTATTTT. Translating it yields CASSSPGTASTDTQYF.

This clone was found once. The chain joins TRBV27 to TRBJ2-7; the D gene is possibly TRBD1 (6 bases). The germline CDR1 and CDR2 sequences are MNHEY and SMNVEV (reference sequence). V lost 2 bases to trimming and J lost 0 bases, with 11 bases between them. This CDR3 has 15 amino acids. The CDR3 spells CASSLRGHNSYEQYF. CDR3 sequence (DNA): TGTGCCAGCAGTTTACGGGGACATAACTCCTACGAGCAGTACTTC.

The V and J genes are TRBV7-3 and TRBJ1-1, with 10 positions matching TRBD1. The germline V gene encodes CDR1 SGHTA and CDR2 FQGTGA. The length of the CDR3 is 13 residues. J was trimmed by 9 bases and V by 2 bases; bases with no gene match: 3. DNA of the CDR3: TGTGCCAGCAGCTTATTGGGACAGGGGAAAGCTTTCTTT. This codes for CASSLLGQGKAFF.

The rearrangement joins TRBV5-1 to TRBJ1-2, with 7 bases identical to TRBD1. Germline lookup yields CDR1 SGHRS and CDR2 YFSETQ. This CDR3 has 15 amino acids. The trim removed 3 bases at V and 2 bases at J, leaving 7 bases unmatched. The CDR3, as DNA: TGCGCCAGCAGCTCCAGACAGGGAGGAAACTATGGCTACACCTTC. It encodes CASSSRQGGNYGYTF.

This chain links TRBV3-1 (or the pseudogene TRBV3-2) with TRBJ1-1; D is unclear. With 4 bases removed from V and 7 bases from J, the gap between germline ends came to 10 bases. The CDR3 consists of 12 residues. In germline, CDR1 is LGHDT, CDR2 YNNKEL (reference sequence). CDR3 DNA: TGTGCCAGCAGCCTTCTCGGACTTGAAGCTTTCTTT. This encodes CASSLLGLEAFF.

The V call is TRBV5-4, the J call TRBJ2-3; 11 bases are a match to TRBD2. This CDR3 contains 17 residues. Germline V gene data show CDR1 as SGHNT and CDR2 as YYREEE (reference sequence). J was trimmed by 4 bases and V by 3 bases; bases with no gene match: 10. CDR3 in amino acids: CASSSGTSGLGADTQYF. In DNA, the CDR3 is TGTGCCAGCAGCTCCGGGACTAGCGGTTTGGGGGCAGATACGCAGTATTTT.

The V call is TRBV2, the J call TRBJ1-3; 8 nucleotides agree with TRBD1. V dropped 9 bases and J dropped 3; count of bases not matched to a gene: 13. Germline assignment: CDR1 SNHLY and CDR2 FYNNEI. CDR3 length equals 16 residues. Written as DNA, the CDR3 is TGTGCCAGTAAACCCGACAGGGGAGCTAGTGGAAACACCATATATTTT. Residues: CASKPDRGASGNTIYF.

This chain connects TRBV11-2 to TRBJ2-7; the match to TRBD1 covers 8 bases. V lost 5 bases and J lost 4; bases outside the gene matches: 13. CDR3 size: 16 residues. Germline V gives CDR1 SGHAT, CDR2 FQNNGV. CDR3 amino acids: CASSPNGQGFVYEQYF. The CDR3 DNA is TGTGCCAGCAGCCCGAACGGACAGGGATTTGTGTACGAGCAGTACTTC.

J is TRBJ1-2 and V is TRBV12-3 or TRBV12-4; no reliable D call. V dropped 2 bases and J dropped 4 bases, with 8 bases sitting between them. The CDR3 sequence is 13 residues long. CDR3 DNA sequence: TGTGCCAGCAGTTTATTACACCTCTATGGCTACACCTTC. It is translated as CASSLLHLYGYTF.

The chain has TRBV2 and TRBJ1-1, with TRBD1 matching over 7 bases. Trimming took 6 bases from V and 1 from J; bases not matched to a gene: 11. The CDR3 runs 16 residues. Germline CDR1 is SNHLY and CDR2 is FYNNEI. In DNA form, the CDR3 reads TGTGCCAGCAGGCTCCAAACGGGACAGCAGAACACTGAAGCTTTCTTT. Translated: CASRLQTGQQNTEAFF. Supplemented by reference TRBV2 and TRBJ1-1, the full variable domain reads EPEVTQTPSHQVTQMGQEVILRCVPISNHLYFYWYRQILGQKVEFLVSFYNNEISEKSEIFDDQFSVERPDGSNFTLKIRSTKLEDSAMYFCASRLQTGQQNTEAFFGQGTRLTVV.

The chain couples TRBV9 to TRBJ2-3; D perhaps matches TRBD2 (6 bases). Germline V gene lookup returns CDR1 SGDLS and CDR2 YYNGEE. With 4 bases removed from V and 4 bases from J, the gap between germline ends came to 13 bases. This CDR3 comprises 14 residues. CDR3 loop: CASSPRDSPDTQYF. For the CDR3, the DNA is TGTGCCAGCAGCCCCCGGGACTCGCCAGATACGCAGTATTTT.

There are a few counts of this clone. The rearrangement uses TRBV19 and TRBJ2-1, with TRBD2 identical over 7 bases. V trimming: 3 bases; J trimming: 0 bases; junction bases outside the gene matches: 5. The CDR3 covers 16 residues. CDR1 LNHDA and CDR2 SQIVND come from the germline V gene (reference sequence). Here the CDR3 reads CASSIFGGGSYNEQFF. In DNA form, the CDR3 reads TGTGCCAGTAGTATCTTTGGCGGGGGCTCCTACAATGAGCAGTTCTTC.

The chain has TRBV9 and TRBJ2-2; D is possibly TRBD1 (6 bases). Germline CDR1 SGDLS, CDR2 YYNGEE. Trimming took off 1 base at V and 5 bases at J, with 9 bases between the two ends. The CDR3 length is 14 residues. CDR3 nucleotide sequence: TGTGCCAGCAGCGTAACAGGGCCAACCGGGGAGCTGTTTTTT. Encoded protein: CASSVTGPTGELFF.

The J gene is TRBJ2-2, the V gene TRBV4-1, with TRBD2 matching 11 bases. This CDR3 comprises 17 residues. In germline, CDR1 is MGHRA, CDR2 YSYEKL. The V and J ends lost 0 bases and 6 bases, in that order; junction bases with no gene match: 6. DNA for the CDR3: TGCGCCAGCAGCCAAGAGGTAGCGGGGGGGCCCGCCGGGGAGCTGTTTTTT. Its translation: CASSQEVAGGPAGELFF.

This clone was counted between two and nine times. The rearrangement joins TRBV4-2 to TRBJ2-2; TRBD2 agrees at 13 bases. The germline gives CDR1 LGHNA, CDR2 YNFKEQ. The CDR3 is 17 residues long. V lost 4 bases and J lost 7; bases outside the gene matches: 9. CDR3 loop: CASSLGLAGEANGELFF. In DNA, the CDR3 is TGTGCCAGCAGCCTTGGACTAGCGGGGGAAGCGAACGGGGAGCTGTTTTTT.

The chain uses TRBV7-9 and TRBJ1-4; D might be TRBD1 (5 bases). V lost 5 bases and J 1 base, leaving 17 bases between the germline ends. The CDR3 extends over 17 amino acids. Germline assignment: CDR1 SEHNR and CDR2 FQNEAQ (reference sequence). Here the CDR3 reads CASSPLPRGKTNEKLFF. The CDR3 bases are TGTGCCAGCAGCCCACTCCCCCGGGGGAAAACTAATGAAAAACTGTTTTTT. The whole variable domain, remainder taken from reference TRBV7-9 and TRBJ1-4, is DTGVSQNPRHKITKRGQNVTFRCDPISEHNRLYWYRQTLGQGPEFLTYFQNEAQLEKSRLLSDRFSAERPKGSFSTLEIQRTEQGDSAMYLCASSPLPRGKTNEKLFFGSGTQLSVL.

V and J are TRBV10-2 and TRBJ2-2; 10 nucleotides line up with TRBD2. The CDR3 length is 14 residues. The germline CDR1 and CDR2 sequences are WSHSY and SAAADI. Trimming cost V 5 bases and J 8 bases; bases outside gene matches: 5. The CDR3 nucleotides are TGCGCCAGCAGTAGTACTAGCGGGGAAGGGGAGCTGTTTTTT. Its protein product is CASSSTSGEGELFF.

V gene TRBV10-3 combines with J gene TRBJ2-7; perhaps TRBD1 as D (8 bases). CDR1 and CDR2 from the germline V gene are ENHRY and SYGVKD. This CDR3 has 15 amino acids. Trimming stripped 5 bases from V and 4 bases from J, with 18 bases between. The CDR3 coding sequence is TGTGCCATCAGTCGAGTCACAGGGGGAGGGTACGAGCAGTACTTC. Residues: CAISRVTGGGYEQYF.

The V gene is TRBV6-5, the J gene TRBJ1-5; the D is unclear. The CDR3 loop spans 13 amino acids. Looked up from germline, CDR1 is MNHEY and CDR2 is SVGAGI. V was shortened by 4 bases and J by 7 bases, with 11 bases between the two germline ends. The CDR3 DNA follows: TGTGCCAGCAGTTTTTACCCGGGGCAGCCCCAGCATTTT. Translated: CASSFYPGQPQHF.

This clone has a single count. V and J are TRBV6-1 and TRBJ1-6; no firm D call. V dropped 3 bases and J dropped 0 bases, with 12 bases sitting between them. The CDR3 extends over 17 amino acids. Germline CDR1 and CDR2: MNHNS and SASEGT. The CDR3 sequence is CASSDYPTSSYNSPLHF. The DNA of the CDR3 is TGTGCCAGCAGTGATTATCCCACGAGCTCCTATAATTCACCCCTCCACTTT.

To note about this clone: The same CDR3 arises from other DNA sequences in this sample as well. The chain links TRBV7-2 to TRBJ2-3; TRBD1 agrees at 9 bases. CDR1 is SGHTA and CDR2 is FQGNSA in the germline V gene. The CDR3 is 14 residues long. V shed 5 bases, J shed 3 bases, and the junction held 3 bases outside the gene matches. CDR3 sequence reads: CASSPDRGTDTQYF. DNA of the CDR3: TGTGCCAGCAGCCCTGACAGGGGGACAGATACGCAGTATTTT.

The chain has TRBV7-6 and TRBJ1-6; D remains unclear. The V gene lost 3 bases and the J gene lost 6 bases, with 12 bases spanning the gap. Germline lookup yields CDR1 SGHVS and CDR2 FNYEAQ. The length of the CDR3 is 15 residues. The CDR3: CASSFEEPGNSPLHF. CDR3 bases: TGTGCCAGCAGCTTTGAGGAACCGGGTAATTCACCCCTCCACTTT.

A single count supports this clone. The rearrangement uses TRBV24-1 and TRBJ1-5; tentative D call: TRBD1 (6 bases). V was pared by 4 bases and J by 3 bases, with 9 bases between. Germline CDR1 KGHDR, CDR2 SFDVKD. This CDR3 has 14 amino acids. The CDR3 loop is CATSDAGANQPQHF. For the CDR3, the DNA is TGTGCCACCAGTGACGCAGGGGCCAATCAGCCCCAGCATTTT.

The CDR3 region is CASRQARREKLFF. CDR3 DNA sequence: TGTGCCAGCAGACAGGCTCGTCGGGAAAAACTGTTTTTT. V and J are TRBV11-2 and TRBJ1-4; tentative D call: TRBD1 (5 bases). The V end lost 6 bases, the J end lost 8 bases, and 13 bases lay between the germline ends. The V gene's germline CDR1 is SGHAT and CDR2 FQNNGV. The length of the CDR3 is 13 residues.

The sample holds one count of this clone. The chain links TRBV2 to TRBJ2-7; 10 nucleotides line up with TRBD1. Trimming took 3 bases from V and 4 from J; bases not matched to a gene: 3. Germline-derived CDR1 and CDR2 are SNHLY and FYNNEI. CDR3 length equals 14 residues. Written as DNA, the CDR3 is TGTGCCAGCAGTGATTGGACAGGGGGATACGAGCAGTACTTC. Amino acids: CASSDWTGGYEQYF.

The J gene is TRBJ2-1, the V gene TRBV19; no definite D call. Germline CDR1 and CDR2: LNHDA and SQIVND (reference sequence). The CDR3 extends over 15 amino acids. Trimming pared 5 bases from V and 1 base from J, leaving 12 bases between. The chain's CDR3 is CASSESGHSYNEQFF. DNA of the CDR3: TGTGCCAGTAGTGAGAGTGGTCATTCCTACAATGAGCAGTTCTTC.